One sample yielded the 15 T cell receptor beta chains listed below, sequenced in a study of blood T cell repertoires in COVID-19. Assay used: immunoSEQ multiplex PCR; TCRdb lists only in-frame clones, some missing. This repertoire shows 300,000 to 350,000 clones, about 85% found once; its top ten account for 2% to 3%. The specimen was peripheral blood. These receptors were taken from a man between 18 and 35 years old with active or convalescent COVID-19.

V usage is TRBV25-1 and J usage is TRBJ1-2; D unclear. This CDR3 is built from 17 residues. Per the germline V gene, CDR1 is MGHDK and CDR2 is SYGVNS. Trimming took off 6 bases at V and 0 bases at J, with 20 bases between the two ends. Here the CDR3 reads CASSPDARKEANYGYTF. CDR3 nucleotide sequence: TGTGCCAGCAGCCCGGATGCCAGGAAAGAAGCTAACTATGGCTACACCTTC.

This chain links TRBV28 with TRBJ1-2; TRBD1 aligns across 7 bases. Germline lookup yields CDR1 MDHEN and CDR2 SYDVKM. The CDR3 consists of 15 residues. The ends lost 4 bases at V and 8 bases at J; junction bases unmatched: 13. The CDR3 region is CASSSDIDRAGGYTF. The CDR3 DNA reads as TGTGCCAGCAGTTCGGATATAGACAGGGCCGGCGGCTACACCTTC.

This chain uses TRBV27 with TRBJ2-2; 9 bases map to TRBD2. This CDR3 contains 13 residues. Germline loops: CDR1 MNHEY, CDR2 SMNVEV (reference sequence). J gave up 7 bases and V 5 bases, and 2 bases lay outside the gene matches. CDR3 region: CASSGLALGELFF. The CDR3 nucleotides read TGTGCCAGCAGTGGACTAGCGCTCGGGGAGCTGTTTTTT.

The chain employs TRBV5-8 and TRBJ2-1, with 8 positions matching TRBD2. The CDR3 consists of 12 residues. After removal of 0 bases from V and 12 bases from J, the junction contained 2 bases not matched to a gene. The germline CDR1 and CDR2 sequences are SGHTS and YDEGEE. The CDR3 region is CASSLAGGPQFF. CDR3 sequence (DNA): TGTGCCAGCAGCTTGGCGGGGGGGCCGCAGTTCTTC.

This clone occurred once. The chain has TRBV11-2 and TRBJ2-7, with 8 bases identical to TRBD2. This CDR3 comprises 14 residues. Germline loops: CDR1 SGHAT, CDR2 FQNNGV. J lost 6 bases, V lost 1 base, and 5 bases had no gene match. The CDR3 bases are TGTGCCAGCAGCTTAGGTAGCGGGGCGAGCGAGCAGTACTTC. Protein sequence: CASSLGSGASEQYF.

The V call is TRBV15, the J call TRBJ2-2; D is possibly TRBD1 (5 bases). V was clipped by 2 bases and J by 6 bases, with 10 bases between them. This CDR3 contains 14 residues. Germline V gene data show CDR1 as LNHNV and CDR2 as YYDKDF (reference sequence). The CDR3 coding sequence is TGTGCCACCAGCAGACCTCAGGGCCCCGGGGAGCTGTTTTTT. This codes for CATSRPQGPGELFF.

J is TRBJ1-3 and V is TRBV6-5; TRBD1 might be the D (6 bases). This CDR3 is built from 14 residues. CDR1 is MNHEY, CDR2 SVGAGI, per germline. Trimming took off 6 bases at V and 2 bases at J, with 11 bases between the two ends. The CDR3, as DNA: TGTGCCAGCAGGACCAGGACAGCTGGAAACACCATATATTTT. Its protein is CASRTRTAGNTIYF.

This rearrangement joins TRBV12-3 or TRBV12-4 to TRBJ1-2; D is undetermined. V was clipped by 9 bases and J by 7 bases, with 9 bases between them. The CDR3 totals 10 residues. CDR3 coding DNA: TGTGCCAGTTCCGGTTTTGGCTACACCTTC. It yields the protein CASSGFGYTF.

This clone was found a few times. This chain connects TRBV14 to TRBJ2-7; D may be TRBD2 (5 bases). The CDR3 has 13 residues. V lost 4 bases to trimming and J lost 6 bases, with 13 bases between them. Germline CDR1 reads SGHDN; CDR2 reads FVKESK. Here the CDR3 DNA reads TGTGCCAGCAGCCTCCGATCGGGGAGCGAGCAGTACTTC. Translating gives CASSLRSGSEQYF.

This clone turned up a few times. The same CDR3 is also encoded by other DNA sequences in this sample. The J gene is TRBJ2-7, the V gene TRBV5-1; D is unclear. Trimming removed 0 bases at V and 0 bases at J, with 7 bases between. This CDR3 has 14 residues. From germline, CDR1 is SGHRS and CDR2 YFSETQ. The CDR3 sequence: CASSLGGGSYEQYF. The CDR3 DNA reads TGCGCCAGCAGCTTGGGTGGCGGCTCCTACGAGCAGTACTTC.

There are a few counts of this clone. The J gene is TRBJ1-1, the V gene TRBV11-2; D is possibly TRBD1 (5 bases). The CDR3 loop spans 12 amino acids. The ends were cut back, 5 bases at V and 5 bases at J, with 9 bases in the middle. CDR1 is SGHAT, CDR2 FQNNGV, per germline. This CDR3 is CASSQGGTEAFF. CDR3 nucleotides: TGTGCCAGCAGCCAGGGTGGAACTGAAGCTTTCTTT. The full variable domain, completed using reference TRBV11-2 and TRBJ1-1, is EAGVAQSPRYKIIEKRQSVAFWCNPISGHATLYWYQQILGQGPKLLIQFQNNGVVDDSQLPKDRFSAERLKGVDSTLKIQPAKLEDSAVYLCASSQGGTEAFFGQGTRLTVV.

This clone was counted between two and nine times. The CDR3 nucleotides are TGTGCCATCAGTGACTCGGGGGATGGGGCCAACGTCCTGACTTTC. Amino acids: CAISDSGDGANVLTF. J is TRBJ2-6 and V is TRBV10-3, with a possible D match to TRBD2 (6 bases). V lost 3 bases and J lost 3, with 9 bases in between. This CDR3 is built from 15 residues. Germline V gene sequence: CDR1 ENHRY, CDR2 SYGVKD.

V is TRBV18 and J is TRBJ2-7; tentatively, D is TRBD1 (6 bases). Trimming left V 0 bases short and J 3 bases short, with 18 bases between. This CDR3 region has 17 residues. Per the germline V gene, CDR1 is KGHSH and CDR2 is LQKENI. CDR3 sequence (DNA): TGTGCCAGCTCACCACCGACCGGGACATCGACCGTCTACGAGCAGTACTTC. Encoded protein: CASSPPTGTSTVYEQYF. Full variable domain (rest looked up from reference TRBV18 and TRBJ2-7): NAGVMQNPRHLVRRRGQEARLRCSPMKGHSHVYWYRQLPEEGLKFMVYLQKENIIDESGMPKERFSAEFPKEGPSILRIQQVVRGDSAAYFCASSPPTGTSTVYEQYFGPGTRLTVT.

The genes are TRBV7-2 and TRBJ2-7; TRBD1 matches at 8 bases. CDR3 length: 14 residues. Germline V gene lookup returns CDR1 SGHTA and CDR2 FQGNSA. V trimming: 5 bases; J trimming: 2 bases; junction bases outside the gene matches: 5. The CDR3 DNA is TGTGCCAGCAGCCGTGACAGGGGCCCCTACGAGCAGTACTTC. Its translation is CASSRDRGPYEQYF. Full variable domain (remainder filled in from reference TRBV7-2 and TRBJ2-7): GAGVSQSPSNKVTEKGKDVELRCDPISGHTALYWYRQSLGQGLEFLIYFQGNSAPDKSGLPSDRFSAERTGGSVSTLTIQRTQQEDSAVYLCASSRDRGPYEQYFGPGTRLTVT.

The chain recombines TRBV9 with TRBJ2-1; 7 nucleotides match TRBD2. The CDR3 sequence is 14 residues long. Germline V gives CDR1 SGDLS, CDR2 YYNGEE. With 3 bases clipped from V and 4 bases from J, the junction kept 4 bases outside the gene matches. Here the CDR3 DNA reads TGTGCCAGCAGCGCGGGGGGACTGTACAATGAGCAGTTCTTC. Residues: CASSAGGLYNEQFF.